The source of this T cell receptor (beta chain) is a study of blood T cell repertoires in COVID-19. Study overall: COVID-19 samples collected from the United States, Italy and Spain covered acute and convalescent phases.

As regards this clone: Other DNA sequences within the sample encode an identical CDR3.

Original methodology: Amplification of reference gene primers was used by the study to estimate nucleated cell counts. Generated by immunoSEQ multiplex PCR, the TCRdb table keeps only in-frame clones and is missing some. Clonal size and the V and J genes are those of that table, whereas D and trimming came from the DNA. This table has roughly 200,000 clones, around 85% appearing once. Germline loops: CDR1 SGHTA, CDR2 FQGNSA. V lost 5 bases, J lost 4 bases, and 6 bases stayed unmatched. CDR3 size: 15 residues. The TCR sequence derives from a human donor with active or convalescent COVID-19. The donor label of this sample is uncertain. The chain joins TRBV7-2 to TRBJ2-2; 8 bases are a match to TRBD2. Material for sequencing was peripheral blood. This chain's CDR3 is CASSLRGGGTGELFF. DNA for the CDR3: TGTGCCAGCAGCCTCCGGGGGGGCGGCACCGGGGAGCTGTTTTTT.